What follows are 4 T cell receptor beta chains derived from one specimen sequenced in a study of blood T cells in healthy people across ages. The second PCR ran about 6 to 12 cycles with a sample-barcoded 5' primer and J-beta primers. Each CDR3 protein gets one entry after TCRdb re-called the 5' RACE reads with MiXCR. This sample has 1 million or so distinct CDR3 sequences, with almost 25% found just once. These data were also filed under a second study, of T cells of mothers and their children.

Material: blood. The receptors derive from a girl aged 2 to 9 in good health.

The chain has TRBV2 and TRBJ2-6; D gene ambiguous. The germline V and J ends were trimmed by 2 bases and 1 base, with 3 bases remaining between them. Germline V gives CDR1 SNHLY, CDR2 FYNNEI. This CDR3 spans 14 amino acids. As DNA, the CDR3 is TGTGCCAGCAGTGAACAATCTGGGGCCAACGTCCTGACTTTC. It codes for CASSEQSGANVLTF.

The CDR3 region is CSVVPGGTETQYF. For the CDR3, the DNA is TGCAGCGTCGTACCGGGAGGAACGGAGACCCAGTACTTC. The V gene is TRBV29-1, the J gene TRBJ2-5, with 7 bases lining up with TRBD2. The CDR3 covers 13 residues. J was trimmed by 5 bases and V by 6 bases; bases with no gene match: 9. The germline CDR1 and CDR2 sequences are SQVTM and ANQGSEA.

This clonotype occurred a few times. CDR3 in DNA: TGTGCCAGCAGTTCCCCTGGGACAGGGAACCATGGCTACACCTTC. Amino acid sequence: CASSSPGTGNHGYTF. The chain carries TRBV27 and TRBJ1-2; 9 bases agree with TRBD1. The V gene end was trimmed by 4 bases and the J gene end by 6 bases; junction bases not matched to a gene: 9. In germline, CDR1 is MNHEY, CDR2 SMNVEV (reference sequence). This CDR3 is 15 amino acids long.

The rearrangement joins TRBV12-3 or TRBV12-4 to TRBJ2-3, with TRBD2 matching 7 bases. The CDR3 sequence is 15 residues long. The ends lost 3 bases at V and 3 bases at J; junction bases unmatched: 6. CDR3: CASSFGRAGTDTQYF. As DNA, the CDR3 is TGTGCCAGCAGTTTCGGACGAGCGGGGACAGATACGCAGTATTTT.